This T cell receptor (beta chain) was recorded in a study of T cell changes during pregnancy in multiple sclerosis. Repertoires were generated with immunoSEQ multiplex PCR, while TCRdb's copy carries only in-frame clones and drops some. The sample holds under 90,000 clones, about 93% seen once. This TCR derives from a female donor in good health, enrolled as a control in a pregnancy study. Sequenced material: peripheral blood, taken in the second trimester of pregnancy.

CDR3 amino acids: CASSLAAGVSSYEQYF. CDR3 bases: TGTGCCAGCAGCTTGGCCGCAGGGGTGAGCTCCTACGAGCAGTACTTC. The chain employs TRBV5-6 and TRBJ2-7; D may be TRBD1 (6 bases). CDR3 length: 16 amino acids. Trimming took 0 bases from V and 0 from J, leaving 13 bases between them. Germline loops: CDR1 SGHDT, CDR2 YYEEEE.